What follows are 11 T cell receptor beta chains derived from one specimen sequenced in a study of T-cell memory formation after mild COVID-19 listed by TCRdb under 2021. The library was built by means of 5' RACE. The reads were generated on an Illumina NovaSeq 6000. Using fastp trimming at Q25 and MiXCR clonotype assembly, TCRdb reanalyzed the public sequencing data and kept in-frame beta chains. All rows with the same CDR3 protein become a single entry with the most common DNA and genes. Counted in this sample were over 450,000 distinct CDR3 sequences; around 20% of them appeared once. About 12% of the sample is taken by the ten largest. Sequenced material: PBMCs or a T cell subset sorted from them (not recorded which). The receptor source for this set is an adult woman who had mild COVID-19 (a few samples of this study predate the infection). The sample titles of this study are shuffled in the database, so cell type and time point are left out; the donor was told from shared clones.

This rearrangement joins TRBV10-3 to TRBJ1-1; 9 bases align to TRBD1. V lost 3 bases and J lost 0; bases outside the gene matches: 14. The germline gives CDR1 ENHRY, CDR2 SYGVKD. The CDR3 totals 19 residues. CDR3 sequence: CAISDIPGQGVSMNTEAFF. In nucleotides, the CDR3 is TGTGCCATCAGTGATATTCCGGGACAGGGAGTCTCTATGAACACTGAAGCTTTCTTT.

The chain is built from TRBV7-8 and TRBJ2-3, with 7 bases identical to TRBD2. Germline V gene lookup returns CDR1 SGHVS and CDR2 FQNEAQ. The J segment lost 6 bases and the V segment lost 2 bases, leaving 11 bases of the junction unmatched. This CDR3 is built from 16 residues. CDR3 DNA: TGTGCCAGCAGCTTAAAGCTAAGCGGGACCTTCGATACGCAGTATTTT. Its protein product is CASSLKLSGTFDTQYF.

This clonotype has a count of ten or more. The rearrangement uses TRBV12-3 or TRBV12-4 and TRBJ2-3; D might be TRBD1 (6 bases). V was cut by 3 bases and J by 1 base, with 8 bases left in between. This CDR3 comprises 14 residues. In DNA form, the CDR3 reads TGTGCCAGCAGTTTTGGGGGCCGCACAGATACGCAGTATTTT. Amino acid sequence: CASSFGGRTDTQYF.

The J gene is TRBJ2-3, the V gene TRBV9; D is perhaps TRBD2 (7 bases). CDR3 length: 15 residues. Germline V lookup: CDR1 SGDLS, CDR2 YYNGEE. V shed 4 bases and J shed 2 bases, with 14 bases lying between them. In nucleotides, the CDR3 is TGTGCCAGCAGCTTGGGGGGGGGCACCACAGATACGCAGTATTTT. Translation gives CASSLGGGTTDTQYF.

The sample holds many counts of this clonotype. CDR3 protein: CASGFSSGRTSEQFF. CDR3 bases: TGTGCTAGTGGTTTCTCTAGCGGGAGGACTTCCGAGCAGTTCTTC. The V call is TRBV12-5, the J call TRBJ2-1; 11 bases agree with TRBD2. There are 15 residues in the CDR3. The ends lost 3 bases at V and 10 bases at J; junction bases unmatched: 8. Germline V CDR1 and CDR2: LGHNT, FRNRAP.

The chain is built from TRBV7-9 and TRBJ2-1; TRBD2 aligns across 9 bases. CDR1 is SEHNR, CDR2 FQNEAQ, per germline (reference sequence). This CDR3 has 16 amino acids. Unmatched junction bases numbered 10, after V lost 4 bases and J lost 6 bases. DNA of the CDR3: TGTGCCAGCAGCTCGGAGCGGGAGGCCCGCGTCAATGAGCAGTTCTTC. Amino acids: CASSSEREARVNEQFF.

The table lists this clonotype with a few counts. The V and J genes are TRBV4-1 and TRBJ2-7; weak D call: TRBD2 (6 bases). V was pared by 4 bases and J by 7 bases, with 26 bases between. The germline V gene has CDR1 MGHRA and CDR2 YSYEKL. The CDR3 is made up of 17 amino acids. The CDR3 reads CASSPRLMGRGLREQYF. The CDR3 bases are TGCGCCAGCAGCCCCCGCTTAATGGGGCGGGGCTTGCGGGAGCAGTACTTC.

The chain uses TRBV20-1 and TRBJ2-7, with D unresolved. This CDR3 is 10 amino acids long. Germline V gene sequence: CDR1 DFQATT, CDR2 SNEGSKA (reference sequence). Trimming left V 6 bases short and J 0 bases short, with 3 bases between. CDR3 nucleotide sequence: TGCAGTGCCCCCTCCTACGAGCAGTACTTC. This codes for CSAPSYEQYF.

This clonotype appeared a single time. The chain's CDR3 is CATTSADSGNEQFF. CDR3 nucleotide sequence: TGTGCCACCACGTCAGCAGACAGTGGCAATGAGCAGTTCTTC. The V call is TRBV24-1, the J call TRBJ2-1, with D tentatively TRBD1 (5 bases). The V gene's germline CDR1 is KGHDR and CDR2 SFDVKD. The CDR3 consists of 14 residues. Trimming pared 8 bases from V and 6 bases from J, leaving 16 bases between.

This clonotype was counted a few times. V usage is TRBV4-2 and J usage is TRBJ2-7; 9 bases align to TRBD1. Germline V gives CDR1 LGHNA, CDR2 YNFKEQ. This CDR3 region has 16 residues. Germline trimming cut 0 bases from V and 6 bases from J; bases unmatched to any gene: 9. This CDR3 reads CASSQDAGQGSSEQYF. CDR3 nucleotides: TGTGCCAGCAGCCAAGATGCGGGACAGGGATCGTCCGAGCAGTACTTC.

The chain links TRBV7-6 to TRBJ1-1, with D possibly being TRBD1 (6 bases). Germline V lookup: CDR1 SGHVS, CDR2 FNYEAQ. Deletions cut 5 bases from V and 7 bases from J, with 14 bases between. The CDR3 is 13 residues long. The CDR3 loop is CASSLGTLGEAFF. The CDR3 region has the DNA TGTGCCAGCAGCCTTGGGACACTTGGTGAAGCTTTCTTT.